What follows are 31 T cell receptor beta chains derived from one specimen sequenced in a study of blood T cell repertoires in COVID-19. Measured with immunoSEQ multiplex PCR; TCRdb has only the in-frame clones, and not every one. Counted here are 60,000 to 75,000 clones, roughly 85% occurring once; the ten biggest clones make up around 16%. The sample taken for sequencing was peripheral blood. These receptor sequences come from a human donor in a cohort sampled during active COVID-19.

The J gene is TRBJ1-1, the V gene TRBV5-4, with TRBD1 matching over 8 bases. The CDR3 length is 19 residues. The V segment lost 0 bases and the J segment 0 bases; nucleotides outside the gene matches: 13. Germline CDR1 SGHNT, CDR2 YYREEE (reference sequence). The CDR3 here is CASSLALDRGRLMNTEAFF. The CDR3 DNA follows: TGTGCCAGCAGCTTGGCCTTAGACAGGGGCCGCTTGATGAACACTGAAGCTTTCTTT.

The gene calls are TRBV2 and TRBJ2-3; tentatively, D is TRBD2 (5 bases). V was pared by 7 bases and J by 0 bases, with 11 bases between. The germline V gene has CDR1 SNHLY and CDR2 FYNNEI. The CDR3 totals 14 residues. The CDR3 coding sequence is TGTGCCAGCATCCGGGGAGAAAGCACAGATACGCAGTATTTT. This codes for CASIRGESTDTQYF.

The rearrangement uses TRBV7-2 and TRBJ1-2, with D tentatively TRBD1 (6 bases). V was cut by 3 bases and J by 3 bases, with 11 bases left in between. Germline V gives CDR1 SGHTA, CDR2 FQGNSA. The CDR3 consists of 14 residues. For the CDR3, the DNA is TGTGCCAGCAGCTTTGGACAGTTCGACTATGGCTACACCTTC. Translating gives CASSFGQFDYGYTF.

The chain employs TRBV5-6 and TRBJ2-5; TRBD2 is a possible D gene (6 bases). The CDR3 length is 14 residues. CDR1 and CDR2 (germline): SGHDT, YYEEEE. V was cut by 3 bases and J by 3 bases, with 12 bases left in between. In nucleotides, the CDR3 is TGTGCCAGCAGCTCGCCGGGACTCGAAGAGACCCAGTACTTC. Amino acid sequence: CASSSPGLEETQYF.

The chain links TRBV18 to TRBJ1-6; D might be TRBD1 (5 bases). Germline lookup yields CDR1 KGHSH and CDR2 LQKENI. The CDR3 has 17 residues. Deletions cut 4 bases from V and 7 bases from J, with 20 bases between. Here the CDR3 DNA reads TGTGCCAGCTCACTGAGGACACACGCGGGAGGGAATTCACCCCTCCACTTT. This translates into CASSLRTHAGGNSPLHF.

The V gene is TRBV7-2, the J gene TRBJ2-7, with TRBD1 matching over 7 bases. The CDR3 has 15 amino acids. CDR1 SGHTA and CDR2 FQGNSA come from the germline V gene. The V gene end was trimmed by 1 base and the J gene end by 1 base; junction bases not matched to a gene: 4. CDR3 nucleotides: TGTGCCAGCAGCTTAGAGTGGGGACAGTCCTACGAGCAGTACTTC. Amino acids: CASSLEWGQSYEQYF.

The genes are TRBV7-3 and TRBJ2-2; TRBD2 might be the D (6 bases). Germline-derived CDR1 and CDR2 are SGHTA and FQGTGA. This CDR3 has 14 residues. Between the trimmed V and J ends, which lost 9 bases and 1 base, there was a span of 12 bases. CDR3 in DNA: TGTGCCAGTGCCGGGACTCGGAACACCGGGGAGCTGTTTTTT. Protein sequence: CASAGTRNTGELFF.

This chain uses TRBV6-6 with TRBJ2-6, with 7 bases aligning to TRBD1. Germline V CDR1 and CDR2: MNHNY, SVGAGI (reference sequence). The CDR3 covers 14 residues. J gave up 1 base and V 8 bases, and 2 bases lay outside the gene matches. The CDR3 DNA sequence: TGTGCCAGCGGGACAGCGTCTGGGGCCAACGTCCTGACTTTC. Translation gives CASGTASGANVLTF.

The V call is TRBV29-1, the J call TRBJ2-5; tentative D call: TRBD1 (6 bases). Germline lookup yields CDR1 SQVTM and CDR2 ANQGSEA. The CDR3 loop spans 18 amino acids. V lost 4 bases to trimming and J lost 0 bases, with 24 bases between them. The CDR3 loop is CSVGLGRDTPGYQETQYF. CDR3 nucleotide sequence: TGCAGCGTTGGGTTGGGACGGGACACCCCAGGATACCAAGAGACCCAGTACTTC.

DNA for the CDR3: TGTGCCAGCAGCTTAGCTCAGGGCGTTGAGCAGTTCTTC. Its translation: CASSLAQGVEQFF. The chain links TRBV13 to TRBJ2-1; D is perhaps TRBD1 (5 bases). V was trimmed by 1 base and J by 9 bases, leaving 10 bases between them. Germline V gene sequence: CDR1 PRHDT, CDR2 FYEKMQ (reference sequence). This CDR3 has 13 residues. The full variable domain, its missing parts supplied by reference TRBV13 and TRBJ2-1, is AAGVIQSPRHLIKEKRETATLKCYPIPRHDTVYWYQQGPGQDPQFLISFYEKMQSDKGSIPDRFSAQQFSDYHSELNMSSLELGDSALYFCASSLAQGVEQFFGPGTRLTVL.

This chain joins TRBV7-6 and TRBJ2-5; 7 bases agree with TRBD2. Germline-derived CDR1 and CDR2 are SGHVS and FNYEAQ. This CDR3 is 15 amino acids long. With V trimmed by 2 bases and J by 2 bases, 5 bases remained unmatched. DNA for the CDR3: TGTGCCAGCAGCTTAATCGGGAGGCAACAAGAGACCCAGTACTTC. Protein: CASSLIGRQQETQYF.

The chain uses TRBV5-1 and TRBJ1-2, with 10 bases matching TRBD1. V was pared by 4 bases and J by 7 bases, with 4 bases of the junction left unmatched. The CDR3 has 13 residues. Germline CDR1 is SGHRS and CDR2 is YFSETQ. The CDR3 reads CASSGGTGVGYTF. The CDR3 DNA is TGCGCCAGCAGCGGAGGGACAGGGGTTGGCTACACCTTC.

This chain uses TRBV24-1 with TRBJ2-7, with a tentative D call TRBD1 (6 bases). Trimming cost V 4 bases and J 9 bases, with 12 bases left between them. Germline V gene lookup returns CDR1 KGHDR and CDR2 SFDVKD. CDR3 length: 12 amino acids. CDR3 protein: CATSDQGFGQYF. In DNA, the CDR3 is TGTGCCACCAGTGACCAGGGGTTCGGGCAGTACTTC.

The chain combines TRBV2 with TRBJ2-3; 9 bases are shared with TRBD1. The CDR3 has 14 amino acids. The J segment lost 2 bases and the V segment lost 9 bases, leaving 6 bases of the junction unmatched. Germline V lookup: CDR1 SNHLY, CDR2 FYNNEI. CDR3 region: CASGQGTYTDTQYF. The CDR3 nucleotides read TGTGCCAGTGGACAGGGGACCTACACAGATACGCAGTATTTT.

The V gene is TRBV5-4, the J gene TRBJ2-3; 10 bases match TRBD2. Germline CDR1 is SGHNT and CDR2 is YYREEE (reference sequence). The CDR3 contains 16 residues. The trim removed 1 base at V and 1 base at J, leaving 3 bases unmatched. CDR3 region: CASSLRLAGRTDTQYF. The CDR3, as DNA: TGTGCCAGCAGCTTGAGACTAGCGGGTCGCACAGATACGCAGTATTTT.

V and J are TRBV27 and TRBJ1-1; tentatively, D is TRBD1 (6 bases). This CDR3 contains 15 residues. V shed 0 bases and J shed 4 bases, with 12 bases lying between them. Germline V gene lookup returns CDR1 MNHEY and CDR2 SMNVEV (reference sequence). In nucleotides, the CDR3 is TGTGCCAGCAGTTTATCGCTGGGGGCAGGCACTGAAGCTTTCTTT. It yields the protein CASSLSLGAGTEAFF.

This clone has just a few counts. The chain recombines TRBV9 with TRBJ1-4, with TRBD1 as a possible D gene (5 bases). The CDR3 length is 14 residues. Germline V lookup: CDR1 SGDLS, CDR2 YYNGEE. Trimming took 6 bases from V and 2 from J, leaving 11 bases between them. CDR3 amino acids: CASTQGSTNEKLFF. The CDR3 coding sequence is TGTGCCAGCACCCAGGGCAGTACTAATGAAAAACTGTTTTTT.

The V gene is TRBV5-4, the J gene TRBJ2-5; D is perhaps TRBD2 (7 bases). Germline CDR1 reads SGHNT; CDR2 reads YYREEE (reference sequence). V was cut by 1 base and J by 4 bases, with 17 bases left in between. The CDR3 covers 16 residues. The CDR3 spells CASSLWGGALGETQYF. The CDR3 DNA is TGTGCCAGCAGCTTGTGGGGGGGGGCCCTTGGAGAGACCCAGTACTTC.

This clone was observed once. The V and J genes are TRBV11-3 and TRBJ2-5; TRBD2 agrees at 9 bases. This CDR3 is built from 13 residues. CDR1 SGHNT and CDR2 YENEEA come from the germline V gene. V trimming: 9 bases; J trimming: 5 bases; junction bases outside the gene matches: 7. The CDR3 sequence: CASTSGRRETQYF. The CDR3 DNA sequence: TGTGCCAGTACTAGCGGGCGAAGGGAGACCCAGTACTTC.

The rearrangement uses TRBV2 and TRBJ2-5; 13 nucleotides agree with TRBD2. CDR3 length: 16 residues. The trim removed 6 bases at V and 6 bases at J, leaving 10 bases unmatched. Germline CDR1 SNHLY, CDR2 FYNNEI. For the CDR3, the DNA is TGTGCCAGCAGGAATGGACTAGCGGGGGTGAGGAAGACCCAGTACTTC. The encoded protein is CASRNGLAGVRKTQYF.

This chain links TRBV7-2 with TRBJ2-1, with D unresolved. V lost 2 bases, J lost 5 bases, and 13 bases lay in between. The CDR3 is made up of 15 amino acids. Germline V lookup: CDR1 SGHTA, CDR2 FQGNSA. The CDR3 here is CASSLSYRQNNEQFF. CDR3 bases: TGTGCCAGCAGCTTAAGTTATCGACAAAACAATGAGCAGTTCTTC.

The rearrangement uses TRBV5-6 and TRBJ1-2; D perhaps matches TRBD1 (5 bases). The germline CDR1 and CDR2 sequences are SGHDT and YYEEEE. V gave up 6 bases and J gave up 9 bases, with 15 bases separating them. The CDR3 consists of 12 residues. The CDR3 DNA follows: TGTGCCAGCAACTGGGGGAGGAGAAGCTACACCTTC. The encoded protein is CASNWGRRSYTF. Full variable domain (outside the CDR3, taken from reference TRBV5-6 and TRBJ1-2): DAGVTQSPTHLIKTRGQQVTLRCSPKSGHDTVSWYQQALGQGPQFIFQYYEEEERQRGNFPDRFSGHQFPNYSSELNVNALLLGDSALYLCASNWGRRSYTFGSGTRLTVV.

This chain links TRBV2 with TRBJ2-6, with D tentatively TRBD2 (7 bases). V lost 3 bases, J lost 0 bases, and 12 bases lay in between. There are 17 residues in the CDR3. Germline CDR1 SNHLY, CDR2 FYNNEI. CDR3 nucleotides: TGTGCCAGCAGTGATGCGGGGGCTAGCTCTGGGGCCAACGTCCTGACTTTC. This codes for CASSDAGASSGANVLTF. Based on the CDR3 plus reference TRBV2 and TRBJ2-6, the full variable domain is EPEVTQTPSHQVTQMGQEVILRCVPISNHLYFYWYRQILGQKVEFLVSFYNNEISEKSEIFDDQFSVERPDGSNFTLKIRSTKLEDSAMYFCASSDAGASSGANVLTFGAGSRLTVL.

DNA of the CDR3: TGTGCCAGCAGCTTGGACAGGGGAGGCTATGGCTACACCTTC. Protein sequence: CASSLDRGGYGYTF. This chain links TRBV5-5 with TRBJ1-2, with 7 bases identical to TRBD1. Germline V gene data show CDR1 as SGHKS and CDR2 as YYEKEE (reference sequence). The CDR3 totals 14 residues. With V trimmed by 0 bases and J by 4 bases, 3 bases remained unmatched.

This clone showed up just a few times. This sequence joins TRBV25-1 and TRBJ1-4; TRBD1 matches 8 bases. J gave up 5 bases and V 1 base, and 3 bases lay outside the gene matches. The CDR3 consists of 15 residues. The germline gives CDR1 MGHDK, CDR2 SYGVNS. CDR3 in DNA: TGTGCCAGCAGTGAATGGACAGGGCCCAATGAAAAACTGTTTTTT. It yields the protein CASSEWTGPNEKLFF.

V gene TRBV2 combines with J gene TRBJ2-1, with a possible D match to TRBD1 (7 bases). Germline CDR1 and CDR2: SNHLY and FYNNEI. The CDR3 is 14 residues long. Trimming cost V 4 bases and J 7 bases, with 14 bases left between them. The CDR3 DNA is TGTGCCAGCAGTGCATGGACAGGAGGGAATGAGCAGTTCTTC. As protein: CASSAWTGGNEQFF.

This sequence joins TRBV7-2 and TRBJ1-5, with TRBD1 matching 9 bases. Germline CDR1 reads SGHTA; CDR2 reads FQGNSA. Trimming cost V 1 base and J 0 bases; bases outside gene matches: 7. The CDR3 runs 18 residues. The CDR3 region has the DNA TGTGCCAGCAGCTTAGTGGGTGGGACAGGGTATAGCAATCAGCCCCAGCATTTT. It specifies CASSLVGGTGYSNQPQHF.

The J gene is TRBJ2-1, the V gene TRBV5-1, with 7 bases identical to TRBD2. The CDR3 totals 14 residues. Germline values: CDR1 SGHRS, CDR2 YFSETQ. V lost 4 bases and J lost 2; bases outside the gene matches: 3. CDR3 region: CASSAGLAYNEQFF. The CDR3 DNA reads as TGCGCCAGCAGCGCTGGACTAGCCTACAATGAGCAGTTCTTC.

This clone was seen only once. The rearrangement links TRBV6-2 or TRBV6-3 to TRBJ1-1, with TRBD1 matching 9 bases. The CDR3 consists of 15 residues. V was clipped by 2 bases and J by 5 bases; unmatched bases: 6. Germline V gene lookup returns CDR1 MNHEY and CDR2 SVGEGT. CDR3 DNA: TGTGCCAGCAGTTACACTTCGACAGGGGGTACTGAAGCTTTCTTT. Translation: CASSYTSTGGTEAFF.

The count of this clone is one. The J gene is TRBJ1-3, the V gene TRBV6-2 or TRBV6-3; 8 positions match TRBD1. V shed 4 bases and J 2 bases; nucleotides not matched to a gene: 4. The CDR3 spans 15 residues. Germline CDR1 is MNHEY and CDR2 is SVGEGT. CDR3 loop: CASSFPDRAGNTIYF. CDR3 nucleotide sequence: TGTGCCAGCAGTTTCCCGGACAGGGCTGGAAACACCATATATTTT.

This chain links TRBV5-1 with TRBJ1-1; TRBD1 is a possible D gene (5 bases). The CDR3 spans 13 residues. V dropped 8 bases and J dropped 3 bases, with 14 bases sitting between them. Germline V lookup: CDR1 SGHRS, CDR2 YFSETQ. This chain's CDR3 is CASLGQVDTEAFF. CDR3 DNA: TGCGCCAGTCTGGGGCAGGTCGACACTGAAGCTTTCTTT.